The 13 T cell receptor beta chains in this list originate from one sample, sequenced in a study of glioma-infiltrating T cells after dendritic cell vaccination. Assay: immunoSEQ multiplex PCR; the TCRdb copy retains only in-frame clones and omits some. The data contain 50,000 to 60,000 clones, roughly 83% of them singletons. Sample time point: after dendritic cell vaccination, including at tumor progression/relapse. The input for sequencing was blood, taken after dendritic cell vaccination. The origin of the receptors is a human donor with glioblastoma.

CDR3 region: CSAPLEDGYTF. The CDR3 bases are TGCAGTGCTCCCCTGGAGGATGGCTACACCTTC. This rearrangement joins TRBV20-1 to TRBJ1-2, with unresolved D. Germline V gene data show CDR1 as DFQATT and CDR2 as SNEGSKA (reference sequence). The CDR3 covers 11 residues. Trimming removed 5 bases from V and 6 bases from J, with 10 bases in between.

CDR3 nucleotide sequence: TGTGCCAGCAGCCCAGGGTTTAACTATGGCTACACCTTC. This encodes CASSPGFNYGYTF. The chain is built from TRBV11-3 and TRBJ1-2; tentative D call: TRBD1 (5 bases). The CDR3 extends over 13 amino acids. Trimming removed 5 bases at V and 1 base at J, with 8 bases between. CDR1 is SGHNT, CDR2 YENEEA, per germline.

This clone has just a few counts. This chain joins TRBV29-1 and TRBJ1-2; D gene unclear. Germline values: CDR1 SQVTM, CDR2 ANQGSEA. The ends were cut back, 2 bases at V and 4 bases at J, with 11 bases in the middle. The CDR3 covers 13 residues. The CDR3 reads CSVEKESSYGYTF. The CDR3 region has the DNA TGCAGCGTTGAAAAGGAGAGCTCCTATGGCTACACCTTC.

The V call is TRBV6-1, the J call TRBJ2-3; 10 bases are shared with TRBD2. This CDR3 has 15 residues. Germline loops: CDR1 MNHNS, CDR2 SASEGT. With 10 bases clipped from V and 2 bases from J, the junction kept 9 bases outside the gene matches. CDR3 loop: CATAPLAGATDTQYF. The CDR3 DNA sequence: TGTGCCACTGCCCCCCTAGCGGGGGCCACAGATACGCAGTATTTT.

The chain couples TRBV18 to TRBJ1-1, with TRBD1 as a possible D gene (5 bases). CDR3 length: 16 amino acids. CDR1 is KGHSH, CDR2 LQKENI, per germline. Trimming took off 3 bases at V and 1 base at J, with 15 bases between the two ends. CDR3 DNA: TGTGCCAGCTCACCGATGGGGCGGCGGAGGAACACTGAAGCTTTCTTT. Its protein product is CASSPMGRRRNTEAFF. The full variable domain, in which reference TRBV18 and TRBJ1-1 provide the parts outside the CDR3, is NAGVMQNPRHLVRRRGQEARLRCSPMKGHSHVYWYRQLPEEGLKFMVYLQKENIIDESGMPKERFSAEFPKEGPSILRIQQVVRGDSAAYFCASSPMGRRRNTEAFFGQGTRLTVV.

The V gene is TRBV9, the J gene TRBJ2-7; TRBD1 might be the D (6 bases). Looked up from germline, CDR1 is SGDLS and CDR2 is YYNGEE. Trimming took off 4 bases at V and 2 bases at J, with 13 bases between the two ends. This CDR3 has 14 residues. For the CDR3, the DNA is TGTGCCAGCAGCCCCCGGGACATGCCCTACGAGCAGTACTTC. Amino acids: CASSPRDMPYEQYF.

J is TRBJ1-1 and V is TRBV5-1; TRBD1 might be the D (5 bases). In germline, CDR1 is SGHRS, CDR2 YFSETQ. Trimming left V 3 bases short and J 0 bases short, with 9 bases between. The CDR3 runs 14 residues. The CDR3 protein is CASSYDRLNTEAFF. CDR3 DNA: TGCGCCAGCAGCTACGACAGACTGAACACTGAAGCTTTCTTT.

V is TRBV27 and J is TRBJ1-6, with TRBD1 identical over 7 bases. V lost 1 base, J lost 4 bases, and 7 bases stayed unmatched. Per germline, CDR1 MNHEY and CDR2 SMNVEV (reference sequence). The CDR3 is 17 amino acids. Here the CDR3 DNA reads TGTGCCAGCAGTTTATTCTCACCGGGACAGTATAATTCACCCCTCCACTTT. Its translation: CASSLFSPGQYNSPLHF.

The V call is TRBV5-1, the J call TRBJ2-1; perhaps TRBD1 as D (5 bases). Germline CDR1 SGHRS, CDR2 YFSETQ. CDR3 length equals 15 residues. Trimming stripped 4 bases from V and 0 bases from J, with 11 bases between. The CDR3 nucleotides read TGCGCCAGCAGCCTGACAGTTAGCTCCTACAATGAGCAGTTCTTC. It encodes CASSLTVSSYNEQFF.

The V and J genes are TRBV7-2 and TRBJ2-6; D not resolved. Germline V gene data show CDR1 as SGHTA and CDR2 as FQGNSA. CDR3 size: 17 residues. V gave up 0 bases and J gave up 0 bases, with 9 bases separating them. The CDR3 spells CASSLAKPGSGANVLTF. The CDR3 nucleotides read TGTGCCAGCAGCTTAGCGAAGCCAGGCTCTGGGGCCAACGTCCTGACTTTC.

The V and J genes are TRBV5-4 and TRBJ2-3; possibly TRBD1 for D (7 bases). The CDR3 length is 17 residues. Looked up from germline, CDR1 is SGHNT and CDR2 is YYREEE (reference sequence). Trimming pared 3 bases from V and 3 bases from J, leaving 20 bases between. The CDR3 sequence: CASSSPLGQEGTDTQYF. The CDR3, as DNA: TGTGCCAGCAGCTCCCCCTTAGGACAGGAGGGAACAGATACGCAGTATTTT.

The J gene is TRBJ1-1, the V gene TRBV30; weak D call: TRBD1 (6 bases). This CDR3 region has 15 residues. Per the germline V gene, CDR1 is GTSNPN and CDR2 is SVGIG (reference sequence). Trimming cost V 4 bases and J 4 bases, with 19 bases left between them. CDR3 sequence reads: CAWIPYGRGATEAFF. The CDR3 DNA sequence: TGTGCCTGGATTCCATACGGGCGGGGGGCCACTGAAGCTTTCTTT.

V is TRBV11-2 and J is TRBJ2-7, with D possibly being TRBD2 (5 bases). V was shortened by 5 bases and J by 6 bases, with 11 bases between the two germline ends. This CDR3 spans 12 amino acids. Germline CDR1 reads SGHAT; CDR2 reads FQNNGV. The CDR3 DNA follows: TGTGCCAGCAGCCCACTAGTCCTCGAGCAGTACTTC. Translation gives CASSPLVLEQYF. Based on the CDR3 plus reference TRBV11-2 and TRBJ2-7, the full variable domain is EAGVAQSPRYKIIEKRQSVAFWCNPISGHATLYWYQQILGQGPKLLIQFQNNGVVDDSQLPKDRFSAERLKGVDSTLKIQPAKLEDSAVYLCASSPLVLEQYFGPGTRLTVT.